The source of this TCR beta chain is a study of cytomegalovirus exposure and HLA in healthy donors. The PCR employed 60 Vbeta primers together with 13 Jbeta primers. Sequenced by immunoSEQ multiplex PCR; TCRdb stores in-frame clones only, minus some. This repertoire includes some 26,000 clones. Findings and caveats of the study: The Asian-associated ancestry cluster reportedly had fewer N-insertions than the approximately 690-donor mean in a later analysis. Testing in vitro showed a few CMV-associated chains specific for CMV antigens. Some public TCRs appeared in many individuals, while most sequences were rare. As was reported, the HLA-A and HLA-B alleles of most subjects were accurately predicted from TCR beta sequences.

There are 13 residues in the CDR3. V was clipped by 1 base and J by 8 bases, with 9 bases between them. Germline V gene lookup returns CDR1 MGHRA and CDR2 YSYEKL. To note about this clone: Its specificity is not known.

The J gene is TRBJ2-4, the V gene TRBV4-1; TRBD1 is a possible D gene (6 bases). The source of this sequence is a male donor in good health and CMV-seropositive. Sequenced material: PBMCs. The CDR3 sequence: CASSQAGVDIQYF. CDR3 DNA: TGCGCCAGCAGCCAAGCAGGGGTGGACATTCAGTACTTC.